This T cell receptor (beta chain) emerged from a study of human T cells and chemical hapten exposure. Study-wide findings and caveats: Those TCRs sitting above 1 in 1000 frequency stayed the same with DPC sensitization.

The CDR3 runs to 16 residues. The germline V gene has CDR1 SNHLY and CDR2 FYNNEI. J lost 4 bases, V lost 5 bases, and 11 bases had no gene match. TCRdb re-derived calls from the RACE reads in MiXCR, one entry per CDR3 protein. The top ten hold less than 6.5% of the sample, which has tens of thousands of distinct CDR3 sequences, roughly 10% seen once. This clonotype was counted at least ten times. What it binds is not known. The time point denotes: pre-sensitization, week 0. The treatment was: therapeutic diphenylcyclopropenone sensitization with weekly scalp DPC. Sample: whole blood, taken in connection with sensitization to the hapten diphenylcyclopropenone (DPC). The TCR sequence derives from a young man with alopecia areata. Some clones in this sample may be carry-over from other donors' samples. The V gene is TRBV2, the J gene TRBJ2-4; 7 bases map to TRBD1. The CDR3 DNA reads TGTGCCAGCAGTTATCGTATAGGGACAGATAAAAACATTCAGTACTTC. Amino acids: CASSYRIGTDKNIQYF.